In this sample, the clone carrying this TCR beta chain turned up a few times. Its antigen is not known. The data belong to a study of cytomegalovirus exposure and HLA in healthy donors. Points from the study as a whole: The TCR clusters that emerged in the first cohort tended, a later analysis found, to co-occur in the 120 or so validation repertoires.

TCRdb's copy holds only in-frame clones and misses some; the assay was immunoSEQ multiplex PCR. The table lists some 150,000 clones, approximately 86% of them singletons. This TCR was sampled from a man between 18 and 29 years old in good health and CMV-seropositive. The sample taken for sequencing was PBMCs.

The DNA for the CDR3 is TGTGCCAGCAGTGAGTGGACAGACTATGGCTACACCTTC. Its translation: CASSEWTDYGYTF. The chain is built from TRBV6-1 and TRBJ1-2; TRBD1 might be the D (6 bases). Trimming stripped 3 bases from V and 3 bases from J, with 8 bases between. CDR1 and CDR2 from the germline V gene are MNHNS and SASEGT. CDR3 length: 13 residues.